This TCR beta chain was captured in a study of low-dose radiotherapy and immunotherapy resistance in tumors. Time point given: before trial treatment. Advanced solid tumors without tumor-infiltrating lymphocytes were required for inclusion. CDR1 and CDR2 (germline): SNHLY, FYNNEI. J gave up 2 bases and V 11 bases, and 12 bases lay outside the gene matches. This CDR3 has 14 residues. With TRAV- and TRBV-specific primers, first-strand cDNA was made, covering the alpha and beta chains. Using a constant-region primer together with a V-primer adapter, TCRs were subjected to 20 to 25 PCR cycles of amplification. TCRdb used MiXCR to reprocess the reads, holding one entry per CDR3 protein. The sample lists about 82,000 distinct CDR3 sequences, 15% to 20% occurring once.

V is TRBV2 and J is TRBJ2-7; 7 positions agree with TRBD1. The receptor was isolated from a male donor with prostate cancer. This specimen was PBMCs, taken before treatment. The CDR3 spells CAGNRGIGTYEQYF. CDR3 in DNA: TGTGCCGGAAACAGGGGAATAGGGACCTACGAGCAGTACTTC.